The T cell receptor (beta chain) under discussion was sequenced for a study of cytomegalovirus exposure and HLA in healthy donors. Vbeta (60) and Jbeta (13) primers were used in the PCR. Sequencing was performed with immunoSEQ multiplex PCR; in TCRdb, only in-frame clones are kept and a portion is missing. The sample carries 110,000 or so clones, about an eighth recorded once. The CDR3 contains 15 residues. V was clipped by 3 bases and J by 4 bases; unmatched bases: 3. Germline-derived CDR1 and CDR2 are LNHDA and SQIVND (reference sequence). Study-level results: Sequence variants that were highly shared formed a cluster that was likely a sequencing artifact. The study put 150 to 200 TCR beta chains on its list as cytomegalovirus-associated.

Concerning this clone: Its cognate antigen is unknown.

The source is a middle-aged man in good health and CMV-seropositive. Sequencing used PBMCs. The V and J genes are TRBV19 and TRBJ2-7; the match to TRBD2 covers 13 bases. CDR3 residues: CASSMGLAGLYEQYF. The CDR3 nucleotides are TGTGCCAGTAGTATGGGACTAGCGGGATTGTACGAGCAGTACTTC. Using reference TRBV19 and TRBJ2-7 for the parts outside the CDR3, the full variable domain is DGGITQSPKYLFRKEGQNVTLSCEQNLNHDAMYWYRQDPGQGLRLIYYSQIVNDFQKGDIAEGYSVSREKKESFPLTVTSAQKNPTAFYLCASSMGLAGLYEQYFGPGTRLTVT.